The 17 T cell receptor beta chains reported below all come from one sample, sequenced in a study of blood T cells in healthy people across ages. Sample-barcoded 5' priming and a J-beta primer mix drove a second PCR of roughly 6 to 12 cycles. TCRdb re-derived calls from the 5' RACE reads in MiXCR, one entry per CDR3 protein. The sample includes 1.5 million to 2 million distinct CDR3 sequences, roughly 27% of them seen just once. The sequenced material came from blood. The receptors were gathered from a woman in her 30s in good health.

The chain links TRBV9 to TRBJ2-7; perhaps TRBD2 as D (7 bases). Germline V gene data show CDR1 as SGDLS and CDR2 as YYNGEE. Trimming removed 3 bases at V and 1 base at J, with 14 bases between. The CDR3 contains 15 residues. CDR3 protein: CASSEGGSWSYEQYF. CDR3 nucleotides: TGTGCCAGCAGCGAGGGGGGGAGTTGGTCCTACGAGCAGTACTTC.

V usage is TRBV2 and J usage is TRBJ1-1, with 10 positions matching TRBD1. The CDR3 length is 13 residues. Germline V gives CDR1 SNHLY, CDR2 FYNNEI. V shed 8 bases and J 4 bases; nucleotides not matched to a gene: 4. The CDR3 loop reads CASGGQGRTEAFF. DNA of the CDR3: TGTGCCAGCGGGGGACAGGGGCGCACTGAAGCTTTCTTT.

This chain connects TRBV5-1 to TRBJ2-1, with 8 positions matching TRBD2. V lost 7 bases, J lost 8 bases, and 14 bases stayed unmatched. This CDR3 has 15 amino acids. Germline CDR1 reads SGHRS; CDR2 reads YFSETQ. The CDR3 region is CASSLTGGVSDEQFF. CDR3 nucleotide sequence: TGCGCCAGCTCCTTAACGGGGGGGGTTTCCGATGAGCAGTTCTTC.

V gene TRBV2 combines with J gene TRBJ2-3; no reliable D call. The CDR3 runs 15 residues. Germline V gives CDR1 SNHLY, CDR2 FYNNEI. Trimming took 1 base from V and 6 from J, leaving 14 bases between them. CDR3 sequence reads: CASSEGVIASDTQYF. CDR3 sequence (DNA): TGTGCCAGCAGTGAAGGCGTCATTGCCTCGGATACGCAGTATTTT.

The sample holds many counts of this clonotype. The CDR3 reads CSAQPANSPLHF. The CDR3 DNA sequence: TGCAGTGCACAACCGGCAAATTCACCCCTCCACTTT. This chain uses TRBV20-1 with TRBJ1-6; D remains unclear. The CDR3 totals 12 residues. Germline values: CDR1 DFQATT, CDR2 SNEGSKA (reference sequence). V gave up 6 bases and J gave up 7 bases, with 10 bases separating them.

To note about this clonotype: A read error may be the cause here, since a much bigger clone is one base away. The rearrangement links TRBV10-3 to TRBJ1-2, with D unresolved. This CDR3 comprises 16 residues. V was shortened by 7 bases and J by 7 bases, with 25 bases between the two germline ends. Germline loops: CDR1 ENHRY, CDR2 SYGVKD. CDR3 region: CAITGGQTPESCGYTF. The CDR3 nucleotides read TGTGCCATCACAGGCGGGCAAACCCCAGAATCCTGTGGCTACACCTTC.

There are many counts of this clonotype. This sequence joins TRBV7-6 and TRBJ2-5; D is undetermined. The CDR3 runs to 13 residues. Germline values: CDR1 SGHVS, CDR2 FNYEAQ. With 5 bases removed from V and 4 bases from J, the gap between germline ends came to 11 bases. This chain's CDR3 is CASSPIVRETQYF. The CDR3 DNA reads as TGTGCCAGCAGCCCCATAGTCCGAGAGACCCAGTACTTC.

This clonotype was seen a few times. This chain connects TRBV6-5 to TRBJ1-6; D not certain. Germline CDR1 is MNHEY and CDR2 is SVGAGI. The CDR3 runs 15 residues. V was trimmed by 2 bases and J by 5 bases, leaving 10 bases between them. In DNA form, the CDR3 reads TGTGCCAGCAGTTACAAGATCCCGGATAATTCACCCCTCCACTTT. Translating gives CASSYKIPDNSPLHF.

The V call is TRBV11-2, the J call TRBJ2-2, with 7 nucleotides matching TRBD1. The CDR3 sequence is 15 residues long. Germline assignment: CDR1 SGHAT and CDR2 FQNNGV. V shed 5 bases, J shed 4 bases, and the junction held 7 bases outside the gene matches. The CDR3 sequence is CASSAHRGSTGELFF. For the CDR3, the DNA is TGTGCCAGCAGCGCCCACAGGGGAAGCACCGGGGAGCTGTTTTTT.

V usage is TRBV2 and J usage is TRBJ2-4, with D possibly being TRBD1 (6 bases). The J call could be wrong; TRBJ2-7 is a better fit for the DNA end. The germline CDR1 and CDR2 sequences are SNHLY and FYNNEI. This CDR3 region has 14 residues. The CDR3, as DNA: TGTGCCAGCAGATCACAGGGAACCGCCTACGAGCAGTACTTC. This sequence encodes CASRSQGTAYEQYF.

This clonotype was seen a few times. CDR3 in DNA: TGTGCCAGCAGCCCCGAGGGGCGGCTAGCCAAAAACATTCAGTACTTC. It yields the protein CASSPEGRLAKNIQYF. The chain links TRBV7-2 to TRBJ2-4; either TRBD1 or TRBD2 may supply D (5 bases each). CDR1 is SGHTA, CDR2 FQGNSA, per germline. The CDR3 extends over 16 amino acids. Trimming took off 5 bases at V and 0 bases at J, with 14 bases between the two ends.

This chain links TRBV7-9 with TRBJ2-1; weak D call: TRBD2 (6 bases). Per germline, CDR1 SEHNR and CDR2 FQNEAQ (reference sequence). V lost 0 bases and J 15 bases, leaving 15 bases between the germline ends. The CDR3 runs to 13 residues. The DNA of the CDR3 is TGTGCCAGCAGCTTAGCCCGGGACTTCTTCGCGTTCTTC. Translation gives CASSLARDFFAFF.

DNA for the CDR3: TGTGCCTGGAGCGGGGGGAGAGTTACTGAAGCTTTCTTT. Amino acid sequence: CAWSGGRVTEAFF. The chain employs TRBV30 and TRBJ1-1; D may be TRBD1 (5 bases). The germline CDR1 and CDR2 sequences are GTSNPN and SVGIG (reference sequence). CDR3 length: 13 amino acids. V lost 3 bases and J 5 bases, leaving 13 bases between the germline ends.

In this sample, this clonotype turned up many times. The chain recombines TRBV2 with TRBJ2-1; D remains unclear. V dropped 7 bases and J dropped 5 bases, with 9 bases sitting between them. The CDR3 length is 12 residues. CDR1 and CDR2 (germline): SNHLY, FYNNEI. CDR3 region: CASTDRNNEQFF. CDR3 in DNA: TGTGCCAGCACCGACCGAAACAATGAGCAGTTCTTC.

Regarding this clonotype: A much larger clone is a single base away; this may be a read error. CDR3 protein: CASSPTAGGPNEQYF. The DNA of the CDR3 is TGTGCCAGCAGCCCAACAGCGGGAGGGCCGAATGAGCAGTACTTC. This chain uses TRBV7-2 with TRBJ2-5, with 10 nucleotides matching TRBD2. V was pared by 5 bases and J by 11 bases, with 14 bases of the junction left unmatched. Per the germline V gene, CDR1 is SGHTA and CDR2 is FQGNSA. This CDR3 is built from 15 residues.

This clonotype was picked up a small number of times. The rearrangement links TRBV19 to TRBJ1-2; possible D gene TRBD1, 6 bases. CDR3 length: 15 amino acids. CDR1 is LNHDA and CDR2 is SQIVND in the germline V gene (reference sequence). The V end lost 9 bases, the J end lost 2 bases, and 19 bases lay between the germline ends. The CDR3 coding sequence is TGTGCCAGCCTGGACCAGGGGAGGGGCAACTATGGCTACACCTTC. This translates into CASLDQGRGNYGYTF.

The rearrangement uses TRBV3-1 and TRBJ1-5; 7 bases agree with TRBD1. The CDR3 is 14 amino acids. Trimming at V came to 10 bases and at J to 0 bases, leaving 6 bases not matched to a gene. Germline V gene sequence: CDR1 LGHDT, CDR2 YNNKEL (reference sequence). As DNA, the CDR3 is TGTGCCATCCCAGGGGGGGATAGCAATCAGCCCCAGCATTTT. Translated: CAIPGGDSNQPQHF.